The source of this TCR delta chain is a study of gamma-delta chains in newborns, infants, children. Overall study: Microbial exposure reportedly drives polyclonal innate γδ T cell expansion after birth.

This clone counts as large (0.1 to 1%). Other nucleotide sequences from this sample produce the same CDR3. TCRdb redid the clone calls on the reads with CATT. The sample consists of roughly 4,700 delta-chain clones, under 5% of them appearing once. The V gene's germline CDR1 is GEAIGNYY and CDR2 EKD. The trim removed 0 bases at V and 0 bases at J, leaving 1 base unmatched. The CDR3 covers 18 residues. Source material: blood. The sequence came from a child who was a newborn, infant or young child, either healthy, febrile or measles-vaccinated (not recorded which). The V call is TRDV2, the J call TRDJ3, with 10 nucleotides matching TRDD3. CDR3 bases: TGTGCCTGTGACACCGCTGGGGGATACTCCTGGGACACCCGACAGATGTTTTTC. This codes for CACDTAGGYSWDTRQMFF.